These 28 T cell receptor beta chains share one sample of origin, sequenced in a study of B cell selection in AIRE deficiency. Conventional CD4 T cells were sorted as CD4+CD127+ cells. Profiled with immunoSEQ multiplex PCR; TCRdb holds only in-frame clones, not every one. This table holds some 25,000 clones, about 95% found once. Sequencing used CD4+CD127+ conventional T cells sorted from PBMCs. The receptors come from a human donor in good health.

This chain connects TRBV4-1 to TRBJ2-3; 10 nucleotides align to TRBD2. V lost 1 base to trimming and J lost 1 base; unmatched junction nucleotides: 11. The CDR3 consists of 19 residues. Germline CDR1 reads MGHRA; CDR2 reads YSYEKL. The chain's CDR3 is CASSQGLFSGGPRTDTQYF. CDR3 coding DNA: TGCGCCAGCAGCCAAGGCCTTTTTAGCGGGGGGCCTCGCACAGATACGCAGTATTTT.

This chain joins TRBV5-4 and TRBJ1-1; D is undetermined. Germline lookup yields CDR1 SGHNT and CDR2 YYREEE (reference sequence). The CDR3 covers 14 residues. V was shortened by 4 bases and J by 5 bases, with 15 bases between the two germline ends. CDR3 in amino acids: CASSRDTAPTEAFF. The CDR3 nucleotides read TGTGCCAGCAGCCGGGATACAGCTCCTACTGAAGCTTTCTTT.

The CDR3 nucleotides read TGTGCCAGTAGTTCACTCAGTGGGGTGAGGAATGAGCAGTTCTTC. Its protein product is CASSSLSGVRNEQFF. The chain joins TRBV19 to TRBJ2-1; D is undetermined. Trimming took off 5 bases at V and 7 bases at J, with 18 bases between the two ends. CDR1 is LNHDA and CDR2 is SQIVND in the germline V gene (reference sequence). The CDR3 covers 15 residues.

Written as DNA, the CDR3 is TGTGCCAGCAGCCAAAGGGGCAGGGATGGCTACACCTTC. Encoded protein: CASSQRGRDGYTF. The rearrangement uses TRBV16 and TRBJ1-2, with D maybe TRBD1 (5 bases). The CDR3 sequence is 13 residues long. Trimming shortened V by 2 bases and J by 6 bases, and 10 bases separated the two germline ends. Germline V gene sequence: CDR1 KGHSY, CDR2 FQNENV.

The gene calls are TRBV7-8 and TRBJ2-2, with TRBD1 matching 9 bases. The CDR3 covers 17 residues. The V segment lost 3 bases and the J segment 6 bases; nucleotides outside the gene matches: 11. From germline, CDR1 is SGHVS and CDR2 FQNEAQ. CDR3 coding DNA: TGTGCCAGCAGCTTCACTCGGGACAGGGTTTTTGCCGGGGAGCTGTTTTTT. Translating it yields CASSFTRDRVFAGELFF.

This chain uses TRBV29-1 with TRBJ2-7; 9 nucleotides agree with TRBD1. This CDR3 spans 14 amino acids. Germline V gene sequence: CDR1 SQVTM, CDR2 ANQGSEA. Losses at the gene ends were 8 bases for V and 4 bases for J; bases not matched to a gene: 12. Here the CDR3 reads CSTPGTGFFYEQYF. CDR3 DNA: TGCAGCACACCCGGGACAGGGTTCTTTTACGAGCAGTACTTC.

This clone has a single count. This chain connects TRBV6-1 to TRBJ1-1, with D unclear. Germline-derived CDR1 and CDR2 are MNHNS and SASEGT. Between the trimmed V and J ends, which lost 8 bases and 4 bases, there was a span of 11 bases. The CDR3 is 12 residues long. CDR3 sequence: CASFGRGTEAFF. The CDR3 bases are TGTGCCAGCTTCGGTCGCGGCACTGAAGCTTTCTTT.

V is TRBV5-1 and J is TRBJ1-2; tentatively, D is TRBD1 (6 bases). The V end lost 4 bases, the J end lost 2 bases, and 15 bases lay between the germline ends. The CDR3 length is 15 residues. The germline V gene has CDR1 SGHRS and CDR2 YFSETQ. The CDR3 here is CASSPEGGSNYGYTF. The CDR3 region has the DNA TGCGCCAGCAGCCCGGAAGGGGGATCCAACTATGGCTACACCTTC.

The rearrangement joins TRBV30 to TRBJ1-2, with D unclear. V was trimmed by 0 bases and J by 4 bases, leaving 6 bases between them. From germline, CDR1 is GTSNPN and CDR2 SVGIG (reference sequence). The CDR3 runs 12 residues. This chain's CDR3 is CAWSVSSYGYTF. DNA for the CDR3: TGTGCCTGGAGTGTCAGTTCCTATGGCTACACCTTC. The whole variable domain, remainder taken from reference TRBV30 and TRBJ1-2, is SQTIHQWPATLVQPVGSPLSLECTVEGTSNPNLYWYRQAAGRGLQLLFYSVGIGQISSEVPQNLSASRPQDRQFILSSKKLLLSDSGFYLCAWSVSSYGYTFGSGTRLTVV.

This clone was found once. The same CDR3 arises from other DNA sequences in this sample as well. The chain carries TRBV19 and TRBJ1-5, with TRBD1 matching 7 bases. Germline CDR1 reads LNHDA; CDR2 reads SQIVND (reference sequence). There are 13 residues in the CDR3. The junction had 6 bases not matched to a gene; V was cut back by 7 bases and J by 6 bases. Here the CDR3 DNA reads TGTGCCAGTAACCCAGGGGGTTTTCAGCCCCAGCATTTT. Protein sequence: CASNPGGFQPQHF.

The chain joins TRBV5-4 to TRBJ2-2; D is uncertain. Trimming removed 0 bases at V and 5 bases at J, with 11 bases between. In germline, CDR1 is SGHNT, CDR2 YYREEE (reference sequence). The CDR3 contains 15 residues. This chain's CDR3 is CASSLEQKETGELFF. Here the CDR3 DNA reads TGTGCCAGCAGCTTGGAACAGAAGGAGACCGGGGAGCTGTTTTTT.

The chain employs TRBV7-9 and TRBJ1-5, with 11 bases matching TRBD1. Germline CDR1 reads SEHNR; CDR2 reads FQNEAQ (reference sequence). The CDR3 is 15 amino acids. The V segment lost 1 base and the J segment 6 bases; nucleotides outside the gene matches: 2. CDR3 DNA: TGTGCCAGCAGCTTAGGGACAGGGGGCGGTCAGCCCCAGCATTTT. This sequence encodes CASSLGTGGGQPQHF.

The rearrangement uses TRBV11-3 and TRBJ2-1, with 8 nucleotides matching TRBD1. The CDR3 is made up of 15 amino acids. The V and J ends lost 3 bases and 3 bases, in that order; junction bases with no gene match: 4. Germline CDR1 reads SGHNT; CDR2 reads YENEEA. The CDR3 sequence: CASSFSGGGYNEQFF. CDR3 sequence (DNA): TGTGCCAGCAGCTTTTCAGGGGGCGGCTACAATGAGCAGTTCTTC.

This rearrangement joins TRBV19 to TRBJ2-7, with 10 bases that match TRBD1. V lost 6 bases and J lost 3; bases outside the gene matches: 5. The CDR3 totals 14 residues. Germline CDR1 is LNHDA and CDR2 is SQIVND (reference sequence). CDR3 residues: CASSKGQGNYEQYF. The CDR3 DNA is TGTGCCAGTAGCAAGGGACAGGGGAACTACGAGCAGTACTTC.

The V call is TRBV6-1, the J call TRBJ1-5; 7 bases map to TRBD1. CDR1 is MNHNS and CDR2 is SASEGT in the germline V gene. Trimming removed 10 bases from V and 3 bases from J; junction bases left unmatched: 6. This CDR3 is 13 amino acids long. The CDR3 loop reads CATMTGNNQPQHF. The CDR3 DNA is TGTGCCACCATGACAGGGAACAATCAGCCCCAGCATTTT.

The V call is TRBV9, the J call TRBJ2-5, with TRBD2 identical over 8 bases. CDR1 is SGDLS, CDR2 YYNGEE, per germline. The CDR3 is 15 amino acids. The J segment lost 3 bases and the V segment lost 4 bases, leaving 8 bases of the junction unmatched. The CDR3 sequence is CASSPREGREETQYF. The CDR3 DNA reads TGTGCCAGCAGCCCCCGGGAGGGCAGGGAAGAGACCCAGTACTTC. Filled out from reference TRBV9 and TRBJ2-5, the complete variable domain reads DSGVTQTPKHLITATGQRVTLRCSPRSGDLSVYWYQQSLDQGLQFLIQYYNGEERAKGNILERFSAQQFPDLHSELNLSSLELGDSALYFCASSPREGREETQYFGPGTRLLVL.

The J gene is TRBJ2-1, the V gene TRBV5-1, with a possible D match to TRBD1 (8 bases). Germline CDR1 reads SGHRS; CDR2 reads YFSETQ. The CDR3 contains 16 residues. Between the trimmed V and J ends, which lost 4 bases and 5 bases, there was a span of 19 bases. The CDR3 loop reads CASSQAGQGGHNEQFF. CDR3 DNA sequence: TGCGCCAGCAGCCAGGCTGGACAGGGAGGGCACAATGAGCAGTTCTTC. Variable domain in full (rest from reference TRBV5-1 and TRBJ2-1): KAGVTQTPRYLIKTRGQQVTLSCSPISGHRSVSWYQQTPGQGLQFLFEYFSETQRNKGNFPGRFSGRQFSNSRSEMNVSTLELGDSALYLCASSQAGQGGHNEQFFGPGTRLTVL.

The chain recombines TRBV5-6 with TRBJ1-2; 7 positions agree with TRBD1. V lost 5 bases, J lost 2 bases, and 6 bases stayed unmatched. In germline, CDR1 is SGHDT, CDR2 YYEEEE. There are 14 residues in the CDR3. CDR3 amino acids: CASRRDSRNYGYTF. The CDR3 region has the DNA TGTGCCAGCAGGCGGGACAGCCGAAACTATGGCTACACCTTC. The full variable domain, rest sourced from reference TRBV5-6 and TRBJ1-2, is DAGVTQSPTHLIKTRGQQVTLRCSPKSGHDTVSWYQQALGQGPQFIFQYYEEEERQRGNFPDRFSGHQFPNYSSELNVNALLLGDSALYLCASRRDSRNYGYTFGSGTRLTVV.

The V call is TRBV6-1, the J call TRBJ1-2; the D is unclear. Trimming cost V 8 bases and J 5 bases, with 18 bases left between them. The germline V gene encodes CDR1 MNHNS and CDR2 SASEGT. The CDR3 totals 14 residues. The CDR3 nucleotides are TGTGCCAGCCACCCTCCCGGGCATATGTATGGCTACACCTTC. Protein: CASHPPGHMYGYTF.

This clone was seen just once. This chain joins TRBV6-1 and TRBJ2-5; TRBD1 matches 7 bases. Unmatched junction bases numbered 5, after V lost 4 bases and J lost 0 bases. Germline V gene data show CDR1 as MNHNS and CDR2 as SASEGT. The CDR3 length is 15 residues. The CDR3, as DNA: TGTGCCAGCAGTGTGACAGGGCCATACCAAGAGACCCAGTACTTC. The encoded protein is CASSVTGPYQETQYF.

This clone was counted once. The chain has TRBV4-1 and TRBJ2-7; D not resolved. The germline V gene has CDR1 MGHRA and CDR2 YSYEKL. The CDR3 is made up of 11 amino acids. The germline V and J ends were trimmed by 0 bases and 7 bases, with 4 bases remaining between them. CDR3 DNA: TGCGCCAGCAGCCAAGATAGGGAGCAGTACTTC. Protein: CASSQDREQYF.

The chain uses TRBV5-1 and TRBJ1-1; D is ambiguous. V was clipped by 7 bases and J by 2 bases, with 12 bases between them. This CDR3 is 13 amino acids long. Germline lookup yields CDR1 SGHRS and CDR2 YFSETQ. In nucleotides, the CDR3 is TGCGCCAGCCAACTACTGGGCAACACTGAAGCTTTCTTT. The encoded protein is CASQLLGNTEAFF.

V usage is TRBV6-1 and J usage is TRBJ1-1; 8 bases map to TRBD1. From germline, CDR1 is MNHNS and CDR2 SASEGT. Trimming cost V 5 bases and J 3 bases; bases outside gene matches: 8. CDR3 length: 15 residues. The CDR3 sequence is CASSRSRGLYTEAFF. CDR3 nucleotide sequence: TGTGCCAGCAGTCGATCCAGGGGGCTTTACACTGAAGCTTTCTTT.

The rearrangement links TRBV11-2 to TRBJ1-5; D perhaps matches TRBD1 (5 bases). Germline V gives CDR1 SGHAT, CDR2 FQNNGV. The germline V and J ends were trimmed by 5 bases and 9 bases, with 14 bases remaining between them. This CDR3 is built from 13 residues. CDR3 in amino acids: CASSRDRAGPQHF. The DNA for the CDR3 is TGTGCCAGCAGCCGCGACAGAGCTGGGCCCCAGCATTTT.

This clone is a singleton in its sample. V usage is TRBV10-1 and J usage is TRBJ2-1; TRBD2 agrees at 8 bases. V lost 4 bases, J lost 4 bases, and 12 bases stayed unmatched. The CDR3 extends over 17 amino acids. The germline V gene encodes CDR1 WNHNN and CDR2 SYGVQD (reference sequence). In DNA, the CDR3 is TGCGCCAGCAGTGCCCGAAGAGCGGGGGCCCTATACAATGAGCAGTTCTTC. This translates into CASSARRAGALYNEQFF.

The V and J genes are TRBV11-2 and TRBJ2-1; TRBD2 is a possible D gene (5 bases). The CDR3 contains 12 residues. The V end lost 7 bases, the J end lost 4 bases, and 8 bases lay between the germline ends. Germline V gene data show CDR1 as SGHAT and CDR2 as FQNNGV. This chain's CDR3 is CASTSGYNEQFF. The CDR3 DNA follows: TGTGCCAGCACCTCGGGGTACAATGAGCAGTTCTTC.

The CDR3 is CASSSAAGRVHEQYF. DNA for the CDR3: TGTGCCAGCAGCTCCGCAGCCGGGAGGGTCCACGAGCAGTACTTC. The chain uses TRBV5-4 and TRBJ2-7; TRBD2 matches at 8 bases. CDR1 is SGHNT and CDR2 is YYREEE in the germline V gene (reference sequence). The junction had 10 bases not matched to a gene; V was cut back by 3 bases and J by 5 bases. The CDR3 loop spans 15 amino acids.

In DNA form, the CDR3 reads TGTGCCAGCAGCTTGGGACAAGGAAATAATGAGCAGTTCTTC. Protein product: CASSLGQGNNEQFF. V is TRBV7-7 and J is TRBJ2-1; TRBD1 is a possible D gene (6 bases). Germline values: CDR1 SSHAT, CDR2 FNYEAQ (reference sequence). Trimming cost V 3 bases and J 7 bases, with 13 bases left between them. CDR3 length: 14 residues.